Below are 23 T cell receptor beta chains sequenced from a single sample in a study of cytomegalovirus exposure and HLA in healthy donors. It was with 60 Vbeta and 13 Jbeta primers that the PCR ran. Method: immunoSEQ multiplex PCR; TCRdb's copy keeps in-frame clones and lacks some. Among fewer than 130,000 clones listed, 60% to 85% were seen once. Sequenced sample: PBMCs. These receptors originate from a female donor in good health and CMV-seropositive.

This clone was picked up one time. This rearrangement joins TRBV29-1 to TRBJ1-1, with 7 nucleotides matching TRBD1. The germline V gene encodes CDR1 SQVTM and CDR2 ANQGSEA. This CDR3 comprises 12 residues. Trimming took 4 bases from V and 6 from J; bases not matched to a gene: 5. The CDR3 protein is CSVGQGRSEAFF. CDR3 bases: TGCAGCGTTGGACAGGGTCGGTCTGAAGCTTTCTTT.

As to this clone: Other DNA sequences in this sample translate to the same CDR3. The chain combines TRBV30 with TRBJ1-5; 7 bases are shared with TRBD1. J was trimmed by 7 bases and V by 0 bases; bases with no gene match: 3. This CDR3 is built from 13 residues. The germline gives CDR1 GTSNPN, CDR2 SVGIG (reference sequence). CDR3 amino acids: CAWSVQGRQPQHF. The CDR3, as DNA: TGTGCCTGGAGTGTACAGGGGAGACAGCCCCAGCATTTT.

CDR3: CASREPGQGSGGYTF. The CDR3 coding sequence is TGTGCCAGCAGGGAACCGGGACAAGGGTCAGGTGGCTACACCTTC. V gene TRBV6-1 combines with J gene TRBJ1-2; D may be TRBD1 (6 bases). This CDR3 region has 15 residues. Germline CDR1 is MNHNS and CDR2 is SASEGT. Trimming removed 6 bases at V and 7 bases at J, with 21 bases between.

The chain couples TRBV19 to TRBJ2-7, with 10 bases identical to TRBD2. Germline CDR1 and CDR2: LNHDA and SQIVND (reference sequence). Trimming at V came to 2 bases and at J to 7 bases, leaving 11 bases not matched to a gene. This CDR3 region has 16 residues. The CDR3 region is CASSILASGRSGEQYF. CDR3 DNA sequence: TGTGCCAGTAGTATATTGGCTAGCGGGAGATCAGGGGAGCAGTACTTC.

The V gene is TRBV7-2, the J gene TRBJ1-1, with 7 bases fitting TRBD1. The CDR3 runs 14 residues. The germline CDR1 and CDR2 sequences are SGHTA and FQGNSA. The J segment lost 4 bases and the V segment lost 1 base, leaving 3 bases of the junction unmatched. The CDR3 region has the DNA TGTGCCAGCAGCTTAGTAGGGGGCGGCACTGAAGCTTTCTTT. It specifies CASSLVGGGTEAFF.

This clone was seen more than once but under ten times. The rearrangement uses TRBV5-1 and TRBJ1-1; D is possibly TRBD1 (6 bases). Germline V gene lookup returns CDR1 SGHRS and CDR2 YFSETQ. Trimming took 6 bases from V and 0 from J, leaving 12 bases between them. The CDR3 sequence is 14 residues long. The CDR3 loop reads CASTAQGMNTEAFF. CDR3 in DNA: TGCGCCAGCACAGCCCAGGGGATGAACACTGAAGCTTTCTTT.

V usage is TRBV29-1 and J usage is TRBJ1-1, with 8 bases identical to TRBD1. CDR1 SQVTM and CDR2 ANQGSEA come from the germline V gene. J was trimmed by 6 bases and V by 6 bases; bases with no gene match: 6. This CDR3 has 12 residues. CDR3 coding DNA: TGCAGCGTGGGACAGGTGAAGCCTGAAGCTTTCTTT. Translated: CSVGQVKPEAFF.

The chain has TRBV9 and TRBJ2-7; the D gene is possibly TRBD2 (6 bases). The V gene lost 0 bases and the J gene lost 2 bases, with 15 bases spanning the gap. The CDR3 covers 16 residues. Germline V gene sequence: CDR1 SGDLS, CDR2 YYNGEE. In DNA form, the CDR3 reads TGTGCCAGCAGCGTAGGTTGGGGGGTTAGTACCTACGAGCAGTACTTC. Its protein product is CASSVGWGVSTYEQYF.

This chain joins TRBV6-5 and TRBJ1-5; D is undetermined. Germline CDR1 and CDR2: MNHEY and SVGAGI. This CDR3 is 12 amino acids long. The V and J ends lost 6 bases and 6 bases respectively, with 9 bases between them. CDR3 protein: CASRGPAQPQHF. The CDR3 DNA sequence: TGTGCCAGCAGGGGCCCTGCTCAGCCCCAGCATTTT.

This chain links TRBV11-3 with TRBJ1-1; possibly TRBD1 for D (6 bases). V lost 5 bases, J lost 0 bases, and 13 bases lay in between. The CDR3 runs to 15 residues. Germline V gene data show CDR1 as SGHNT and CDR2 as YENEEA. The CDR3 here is CASSLGQGMNTEAFF. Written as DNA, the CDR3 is TGTGCCAGCAGCCTGGGACAAGGGATGAACACTGAAGCTTTCTTT.

The CDR3 region has the DNA TGTGCCAGCAGCCCCACTGGCGGGCGGTCCGGGGAGCTGTTTTTT. Its protein product is CASSPTGGRSGELFF. The chain employs TRBV14 and TRBJ2-2; TRBD2 is a possible D gene (5 bases). Germline CDR1 reads SGHDN; CDR2 reads FVKESK. V lost 4 bases to trimming and J lost 6 bases, with 15 bases between them. The CDR3 spans 15 residues.

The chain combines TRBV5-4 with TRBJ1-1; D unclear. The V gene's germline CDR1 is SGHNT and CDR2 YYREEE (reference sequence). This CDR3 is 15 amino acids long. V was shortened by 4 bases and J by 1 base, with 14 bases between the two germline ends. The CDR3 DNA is TGTGCCAGCAGCGGAGGCGGGAAGTGGAACACTGAAGCTTTCTTT. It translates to CASSGGGKWNTEAFF. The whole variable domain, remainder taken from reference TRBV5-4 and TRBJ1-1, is ETGVTQSPTHLIKTRGQQVTLRCSSQSGHNTVSWYQQALGQGPQFIFQYYREEENGRGNFPPRFSGLQFPNYSSELNVNALELDDSALYLCASSGGGKWNTEAFFGQGTRLTVV.

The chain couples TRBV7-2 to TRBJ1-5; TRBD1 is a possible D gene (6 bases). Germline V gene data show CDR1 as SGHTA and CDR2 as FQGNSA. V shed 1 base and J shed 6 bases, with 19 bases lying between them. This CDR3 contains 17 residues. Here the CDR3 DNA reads TGTGCCAGCAGCTTAGGGGGCGGGGGGCGACTGGCTCAGCCCCAGCATTTT. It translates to CASSLGGGGRLAQPQHF.

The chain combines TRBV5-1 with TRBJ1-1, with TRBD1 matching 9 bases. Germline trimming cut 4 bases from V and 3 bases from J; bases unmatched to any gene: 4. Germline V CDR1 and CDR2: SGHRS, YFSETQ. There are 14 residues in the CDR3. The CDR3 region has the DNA TGCGCCAGCAGCCTGGGACAGGGTCACACTGAAGCTTTCTTT. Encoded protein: CASSLGQGHTEAFF. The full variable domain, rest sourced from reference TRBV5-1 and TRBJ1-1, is KAGVTQTPRYLIKTRGQQVTLSCSPISGHRSVSWYQQTPGQGLQFLFEYFSETQRNKGNFPGRFSGRQFSNSRSEMNVSTLELGDSALYLCASSLGQGHTEAFFGQGTRLTVV.

The CDR3 coding sequence is TGTGCCAGCAGCCACAGGGGACTGAACACTGAAGCTTTCTTT. Translated, it gives CASSHRGLNTEAFF. The V gene is TRBV6-1, the J gene TRBJ1-1; 7 nucleotides line up with TRBD1. The length of the CDR3 is 14 residues. The ends lost 6 bases at V and 0 bases at J; junction bases unmatched: 4. Germline V lookup: CDR1 MNHNS, CDR2 SASEGT.

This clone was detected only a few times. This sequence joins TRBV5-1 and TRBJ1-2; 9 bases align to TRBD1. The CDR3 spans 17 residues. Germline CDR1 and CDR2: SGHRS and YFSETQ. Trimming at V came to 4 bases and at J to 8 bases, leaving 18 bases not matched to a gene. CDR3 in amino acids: CASSPDGQGPNSRGYTF. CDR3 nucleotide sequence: TGCGCCAGCAGCCCGGACGGACAGGGGCCAAATTCTCGCGGCTACACCTTC.

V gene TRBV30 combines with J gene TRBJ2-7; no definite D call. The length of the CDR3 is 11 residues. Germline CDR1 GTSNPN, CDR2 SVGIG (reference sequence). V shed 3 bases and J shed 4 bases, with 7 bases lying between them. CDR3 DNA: TGTGCCTGGAGAGACGGGTACGAGCAGTACTTC. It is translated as CAWRDGYEQYF.

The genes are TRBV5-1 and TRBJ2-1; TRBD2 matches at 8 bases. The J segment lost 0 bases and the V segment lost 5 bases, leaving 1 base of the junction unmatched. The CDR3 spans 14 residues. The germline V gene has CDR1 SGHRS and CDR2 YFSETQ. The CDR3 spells CASSSGTSYNEQFF. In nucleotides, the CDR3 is TGCGCCAGCAGTAGCGGGACCTCCTACAATGAGCAGTTCTTC.

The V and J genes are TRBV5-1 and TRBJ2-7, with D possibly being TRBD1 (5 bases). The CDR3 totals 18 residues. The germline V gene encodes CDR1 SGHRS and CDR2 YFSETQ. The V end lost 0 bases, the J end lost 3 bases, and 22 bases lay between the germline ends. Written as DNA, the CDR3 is TGCGCCAGCAGCTTGGAAGATTTTCCGGCGGACAACTACTACGAGCAGTACTTC. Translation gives CASSLEDFPADNYYEQYF.

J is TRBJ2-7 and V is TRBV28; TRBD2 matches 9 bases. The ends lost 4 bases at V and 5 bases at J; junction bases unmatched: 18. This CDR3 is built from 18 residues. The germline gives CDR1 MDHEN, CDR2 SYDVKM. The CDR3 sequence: CASSYPPGIAGDRHEQYF. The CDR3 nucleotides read TGTGCCAGCAGTTACCCCCCGGGGATAGCGGGAGATCGACACGAGCAGTACTTC.

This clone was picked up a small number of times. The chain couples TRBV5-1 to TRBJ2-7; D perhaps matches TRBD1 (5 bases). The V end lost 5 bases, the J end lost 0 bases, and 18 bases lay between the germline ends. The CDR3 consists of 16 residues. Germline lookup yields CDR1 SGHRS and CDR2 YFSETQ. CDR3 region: CASSSLKTGSSYEQYF. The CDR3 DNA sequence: TGCGCCAGCAGTAGTTTGAAAACAGGCAGCTCCTACGAGCAGTACTTC.

The CDR3 nucleotides read TGTGCCAGCAGTGGACAATTAGATACGCAGTATTTT. Translated: CASSGQLDTQYF. The chain has TRBV6-1 and TRBJ2-3; D unclear. Germline values: CDR1 MNHNS, CDR2 SASEGT. The V gene lost 4 bases and the J gene lost 5 bases, with 7 bases spanning the gap. This CDR3 spans 12 amino acids.

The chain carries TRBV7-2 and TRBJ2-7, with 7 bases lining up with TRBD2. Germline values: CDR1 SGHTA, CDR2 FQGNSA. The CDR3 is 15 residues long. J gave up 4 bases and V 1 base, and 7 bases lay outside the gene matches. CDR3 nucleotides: TGTGCCAGCAGCTTAGAAGGAGCGGGGAGATACGAGCAGTACTTC. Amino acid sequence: CASSLEGAGRYEQYF.